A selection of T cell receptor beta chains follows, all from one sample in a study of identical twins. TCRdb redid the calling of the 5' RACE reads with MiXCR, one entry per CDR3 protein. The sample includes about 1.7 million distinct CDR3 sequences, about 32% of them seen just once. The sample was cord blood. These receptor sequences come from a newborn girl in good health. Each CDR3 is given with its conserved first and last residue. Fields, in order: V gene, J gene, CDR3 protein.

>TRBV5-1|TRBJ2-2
CASSSRQGAPTGELFF
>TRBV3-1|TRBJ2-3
CASSQAGTRGTDTQYF
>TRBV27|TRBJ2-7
CASSSGLVQYEQYF
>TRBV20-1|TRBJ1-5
CSAAGTQPQHF
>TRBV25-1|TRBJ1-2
CASSEPTGGTGYGYTF
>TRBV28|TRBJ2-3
CASRLAVSTDTQYF
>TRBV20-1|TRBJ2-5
CSAGIIQETQYF
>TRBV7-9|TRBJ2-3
CASSFTSGGQSTDTQYF
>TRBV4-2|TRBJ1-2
CASSQDGGTGTVGYTF
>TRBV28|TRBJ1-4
CASSLSGRGEKLFF
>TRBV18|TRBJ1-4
CASSRLTVTTNEKLFF
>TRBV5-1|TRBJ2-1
CASSKYLGNEQFF
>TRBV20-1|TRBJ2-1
CSGRSYNEQFF
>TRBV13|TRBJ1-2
CASSRRQGVGGYTF
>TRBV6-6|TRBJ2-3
CASSYDDRILTDTQYF
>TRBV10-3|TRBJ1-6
CTIRGDRYRINSPLHF
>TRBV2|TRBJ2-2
CASSETIDSDEQFF
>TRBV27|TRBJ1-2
CASSLRRDGFYYGYTF
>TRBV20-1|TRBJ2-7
CSAGQTYEQYF
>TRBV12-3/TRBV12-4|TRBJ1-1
CASSIQGALNTEAFF
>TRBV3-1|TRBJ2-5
CASSQVDGAAYF
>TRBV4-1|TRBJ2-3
CASSQQGITDTQYF
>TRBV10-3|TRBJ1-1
CAISATTVNTEAFF
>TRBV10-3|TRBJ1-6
CAISESQGANSPPHF
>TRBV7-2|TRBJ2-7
CASSGRAGGNEQYF
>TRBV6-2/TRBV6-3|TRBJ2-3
CASSYSRAGGLTDTQYF
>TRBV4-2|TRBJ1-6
CASSQDRDRGPGANNSPLHF
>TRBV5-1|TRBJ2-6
CASSFGDTLSGANVLTF
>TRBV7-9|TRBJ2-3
CASRPSSGASTDTQYF
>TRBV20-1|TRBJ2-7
CSARDSSGSSYEQYF
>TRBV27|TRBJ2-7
CASSRTGTGAYSYEQYF
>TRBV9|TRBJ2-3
CASSVRGLYTDTQYF
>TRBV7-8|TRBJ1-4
CASSTAVDSSGEKLFF
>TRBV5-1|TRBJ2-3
CASSLVGLLVSSTDTQYF